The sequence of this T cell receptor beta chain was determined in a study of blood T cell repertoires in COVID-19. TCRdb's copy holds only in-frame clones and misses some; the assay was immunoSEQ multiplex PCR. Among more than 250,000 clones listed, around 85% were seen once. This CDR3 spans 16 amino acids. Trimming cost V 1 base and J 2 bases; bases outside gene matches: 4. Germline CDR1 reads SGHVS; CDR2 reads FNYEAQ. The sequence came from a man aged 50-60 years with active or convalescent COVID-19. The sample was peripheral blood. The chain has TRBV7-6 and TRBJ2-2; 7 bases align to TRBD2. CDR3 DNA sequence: TGTGCCAGCAGCTTAGTGGGCGGGAGCAACACCGGGGAGCTGTTTTTT. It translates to CASSLVGGSNTGELFF.